The rows below give T cell receptor beta chains drawn from one sample of a study of CD4 T cells in relation to SARS-CoV-2 and coronaviruses. Method: immunoSEQ multiplex PCR; TCRdb's copy keeps in-frame clones and lacks some. The sample has some 20,000 clones; more than 60% are singletons. Their antigen targets remain unknown. Input material: CD4+ T cells from PBMCs, cultured in vitro. Receptors were obtained from a human donor in good health. Each CDR3 is given without its conserved first and last residue.

v_call | cdr3_length | cdr3_aa
TRBV3-1/TRBV3-2 | 11 | ASSQENPSTQY
TRBV28 | 13 | ASSSLALGYGGYT
TRBV11-2 | 15 | ASSLVTGRSGANVLT
TRBV28 | 12 | ASNPGLAFYEQF
TRBV3-1/TRBV3-2 | 12 | ASSQDRVQNIQY
TRBV15 | 12 | ATSASGRAYEQY
TRBV6-1 | 13 | ASSEAGGSNQPQH
TRBV14 | 12 | ASAVAGARDTQY
TRBV9 | 12 | ASSVWPGQETQY
TRBV30 | 14 | AWSVWGRGINQPQH
TRBV5-1 | 11 | ASNYDSNYGYT
TRBV19 | 12 | ASNDRTWTDTQY
TRBV27 | 14 | ASSLFWTSGSNEQF
TRBV5-4 | 16 | ASSLGLAGGGGGETQY
TRBV19 | 11 | ASSIMESTEAF
TRBV6-5 | 12 | ASVTGLMNTEAF
TRBV3-1/TRBV3-2 | 11 | ASRGLSYNEQF
TRBV3-1/TRBV3-2 | 13 | ASSQEDRWNTEAF
TRBV3-1/TRBV3-2 | 12 | ASSQGGMDYGYT
TRBV28 | 13 | ASSLAGHKNYGYT
TRBV6-2/TRBV6-3 | 14 | ASSWPGLAAGGEQF
TRBV4-1 | 12 | ASSQIGSSYEQY
TRBV2 | 12 | ASSEQGALVRAF
TRBV5-4 | 12 | ASSFDGGSNEQF
TRBV25-1 | 15 | ASSKKGTGGVGNIQY
TRBV5-1 | 11 | ASSFQGEVDQY
TRBV10-3 | 11 | AISEGPSPEQF
TRBV18 | 11 | ASSRTGQETQY
TRBV6-1 | 13 | ASSELTGGVSEQY
TRBV7-7 | 10 | ASTLGTPTQY
TRBV19 | 15 | ASTSSWSLSSGNTIY
TRBV9 | 11 | ASSVTLADTQY
TRBV4-2 | 14 | ASSQQRLAPYNEQF
TRBV6-2/TRBV6-3 | 11 | ASSYPNTGELF
TRBV18 | 12 | ASSSQTGNTEAF
TRBV6-1 | 15 | ASSESPLTGWLETQY
TRBV11-2 | 18 | ASSLEVGTGNGLTKNIQY
TRBV29-1 | 10 | SVVTVIQPQH
TRBV28 | 10 | ASSLSVYGYT
TRBV6-4 | 11 | ASSLGEGSEQF
TRBV12-3/TRBV12-4 | 11 | ASSLGPLYGYT
TRBV12-3/TRBV12-4 | 10 | ASSFRKGGYT
TRBV27 | 14 | ASIATRAGRTDTQY
TRBV5-1 | 15 | ASSFMASGMNLETQY
TRBV29-1 | 9 | SVLYYNEQF
TRBV7-2 | 11 | ASSLEAGSGYT